A selection of T cell receptor beta chains follows, all from one sample in a study of shared clonotypes between healthy human individuals. Profiled with immunoSEQ multiplex PCR; TCRdb holds only in-frame clones, not every one. The sample lists under 1,100,000 clones; roughly 74% were seen once. The sample consisted of memory CD4+ T cells from PBMCs. The receptors originated from a man aged 18 to 30 in good health. Some clones in this sample may be carry-over from other donors' samples. CDR3s include the opening cysteine and the closing phenylalanine or tryptophan. Fields, in order: CDR3 length, V gene, J gene, clone size, D gene, CDR3 protein, CDR3 DNA. D genes are given only for firm matches. For some rows the clone size is stated as once, few or many, or as a class when expanded; others skip it.

15	TRBV4-2	TRBJ2-3	NA	NA	CASSQADLREDTQYF	TGTGCCAGCAGCCAAGCCGACCTCAGGGAAGATACGCAGTATTTT
15	TRBV6-1	TRBJ2-1	NA	TRBD2	CASSPGLASYNEQFF	TGTGCCAGCAGTCCGGGACTAGCATCCTACAATGAGCAGTTCTTC
16	TRBV27	TRBJ2-7	NA	TRBD2	CASSYSVASGVDEQYF	TGTGCCAGCAGCTACTCAGTCGCGAGCGGGGTCGACGAGCAGTACTTC
15	TRBV2	TRBJ2-7	NA	TRBD1	CASSEGQGASYEQYF	TGTGCCAGCAGTGAAGGACAGGGGGCGAGTTACGAGCAGTACTTC
17	TRBV7-8	TRBJ1-2	NA	NA	CASSLGAGNTFNYGYTF	TGTGCCAGCAGCTTAGGGGCAGGGAATACTTTTAACTATGGCTACACCTTC
13	TRBV30	TRBJ1-5	NA	NA	CAWSVGPNQPQHF	TGTGCCTGGAGTGTGGGACCTAATCAGCCCCAGCATTTT
18	TRBV19	TRBJ1-4	NA	TRBD1	CASSFRQGGPATNEKLFF	TGTGCCAGTAGTTTTCGACAGGGTGGTCCTGCAACTAATGAAAAACTGTTTTTT
17	TRBV7-9	TRBJ2-5	few	TRBD2	CASSSGLAGMYQETQYF	TGTGCCAGCAGCTCGGGACTAGCGGGAATGTACCAAGAGACCCAGTACTTC
14	TRBV15	TRBJ1-5	NA	TRBD1	CATSNQGGDQPQHF	TGTGCCACCAGCAATCAGGGGGGGGATCAGCCCCAGCATTTT
13	TRBV28	TRBJ1-5	NA	NA	CASSRLKDQPQHF	TGTGCCAGCAGCCGCCTGAAGGATCAGCCCCAGCATTTT
13	TRBV2	TRBJ1-2	few	TRBD1	CASKGGSGYGYTF	TGTGCCAGCAAAGGGGGCTCTGGCTATGGCTACACCTTC
18	TRBV21-1	TRBJ2-7	NA	NA	CARGGSGTSKVKTYEQYF	TGTGCCAGGGGAGGATCCGGGACTAGCAAGGTAAAGACCTACGAGCAGTACTTC
15	TRBV13	TRBJ1-3	NA	TRBD1	CASSPGQGEGNTIYF	TGTGCCAGCAGCCCGGGACAGGGAGAAGGAAACACCATATATTTT
19	TRBV7-8	TRBJ2-5	NA	TRBD1	CASSTSGDPGQPTQETQYF	TGTGCCAGCAGCACTAGTGGGGATCCGGGACAGCCGACCCAAGAGACCCAGTACTTC
16	TRBV5-1	TRBJ2-1	NA	TRBD2	CASSLGTSGRAHEQFF	TGCGCCAGCAGCTTGGGGACTAGCGGGAGGGCCCATGAGCAGTTCTTC
13	TRBV5-6	TRBJ1-4	once	NA	CASSPRNGEKLFF	TGTGCCAGCAGCCCCAGGAATGGTGAAAAACTGTTTTTT
15	TRBV19	TRBJ2-7	NA	TRBD2	CASRKLAGGDYEQYF	TGTGCCAGTAGGAAACTAGCGGGAGGAGACTACGAGCAGTACTTC
13	TRBV19	TRBJ1-5	NA	NA	CASVAREHQPQHF	TGTGCCAGTGTTGCGAGGGAGCATCAGCCCCAGCATTTT
15	TRBV28	TRBJ1-1	many	TRBD1	CASSSINRGAGEAFF	TGTGCCAGCAGTTCAATTAACAGGGGAGCGGGCGAAGCTTTCTTT
16	TRBV7-9	TRBJ1-3	NA	NA	CASSLPGWNSGNTIYF	TGTGCCAGCAGCTTACCGGGGTGGAACTCTGGAAACACCATATATTTT
16	TRBV28	TRBJ1-2	many	NA	CASSNVGGLSNYGYTF	TGTGCCAGCAGTAATGTCGGAGGCCTCTCTAACTATGGCTACACCTTC
13	TRBV29-1	TRBJ2-5	NA	NA	CSVEIGGQETQYF	TGCAGCGTTGAAATAGGGGGACAAGAGACCCAGTACTTC
14	TRBV5-6	TRBJ2-3	NA	TRBD2	CASSGSGSSDTQYF	TGTGCCAGCAGCGGAAGCGGGAGTTCAGATACGCAGTATTTT
14	TRBV15	TRBJ2-4	NA	NA	CATSGGRAKNIQYF	TGTGCCACCAGCGGAGGTAGGGCCAAAAACATTCAGTACTTC
15	TRBV5-5	TRBJ2-3	NA	NA	CASSLLTRATDTQYF	TGTGCCAGCAGCTTGTTAACCAGAGCCACAGATACGCAGTATTTT
15	TRBV2	TRBJ2-7	once	TRBD1	CASSSTGTGVYEQYF	TGTGCCAGCAGTTCAACCGGGACAGGGGTTTACGAGCAGTACTTC